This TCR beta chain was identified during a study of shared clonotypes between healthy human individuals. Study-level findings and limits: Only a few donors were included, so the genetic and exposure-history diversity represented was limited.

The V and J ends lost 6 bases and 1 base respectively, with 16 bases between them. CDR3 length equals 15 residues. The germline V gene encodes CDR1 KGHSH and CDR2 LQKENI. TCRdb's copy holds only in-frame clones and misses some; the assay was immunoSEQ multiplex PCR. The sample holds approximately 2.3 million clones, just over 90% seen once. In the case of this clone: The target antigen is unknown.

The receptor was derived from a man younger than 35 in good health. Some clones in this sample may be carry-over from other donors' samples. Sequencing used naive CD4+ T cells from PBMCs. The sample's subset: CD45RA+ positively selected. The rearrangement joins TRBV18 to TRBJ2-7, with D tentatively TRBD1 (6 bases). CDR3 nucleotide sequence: TGTGCCAGCTCTTCAGGGGCCGCGGAATCCTACGAGCAGTACTTC. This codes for CASSSGAAESYEQYF.